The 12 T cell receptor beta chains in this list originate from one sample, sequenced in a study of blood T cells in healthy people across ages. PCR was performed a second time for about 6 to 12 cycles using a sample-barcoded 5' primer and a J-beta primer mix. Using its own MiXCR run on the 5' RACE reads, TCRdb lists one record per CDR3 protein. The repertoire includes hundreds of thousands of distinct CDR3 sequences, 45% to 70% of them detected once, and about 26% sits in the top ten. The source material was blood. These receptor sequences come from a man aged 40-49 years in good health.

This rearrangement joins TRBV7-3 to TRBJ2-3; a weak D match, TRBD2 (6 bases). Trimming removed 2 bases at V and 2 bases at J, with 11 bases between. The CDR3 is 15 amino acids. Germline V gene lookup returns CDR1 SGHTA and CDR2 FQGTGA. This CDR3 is CASSLDGRYTDTQYF. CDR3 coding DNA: TGTGCCAGCAGCTTAGACGGGAGATACACAGATACGCAGTATTTT.

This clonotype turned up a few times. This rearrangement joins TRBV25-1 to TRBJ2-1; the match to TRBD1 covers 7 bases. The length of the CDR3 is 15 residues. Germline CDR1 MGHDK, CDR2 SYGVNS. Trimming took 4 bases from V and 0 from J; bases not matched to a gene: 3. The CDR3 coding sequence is TGTGCCAGCAGTGCACGACAGGGCTCCTACAATGAGCAGTTCTTC. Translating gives CASSARQGSYNEQFF.

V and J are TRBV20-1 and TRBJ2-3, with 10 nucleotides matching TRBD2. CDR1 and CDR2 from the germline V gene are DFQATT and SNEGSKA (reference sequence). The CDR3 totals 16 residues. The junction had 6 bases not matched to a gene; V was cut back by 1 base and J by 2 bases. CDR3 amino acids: CSARGPGLALTDTQYF. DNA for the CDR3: TGCAGTGCTAGAGGTCCGGGACTAGCGCTCACAGATACGCAGTATTTT.

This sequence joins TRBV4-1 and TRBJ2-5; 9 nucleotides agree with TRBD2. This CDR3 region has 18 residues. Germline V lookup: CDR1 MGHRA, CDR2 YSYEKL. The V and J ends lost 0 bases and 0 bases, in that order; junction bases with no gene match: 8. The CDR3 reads CASSQEEIGTSNQETQYF. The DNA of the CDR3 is TGCGCCAGCAGCCAAGAGGAGATAGGGACTAGCAACCAAGAGACCCAGTACTTC.

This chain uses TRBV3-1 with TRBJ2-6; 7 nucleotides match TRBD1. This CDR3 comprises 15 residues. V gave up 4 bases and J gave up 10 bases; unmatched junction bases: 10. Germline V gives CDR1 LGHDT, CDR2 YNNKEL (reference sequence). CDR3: CASSPLTGLLNVLTF. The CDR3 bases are TGTGCCAGCAGCCCCCTGACAGGGTTGTTAAACGTCCTGACTTTC. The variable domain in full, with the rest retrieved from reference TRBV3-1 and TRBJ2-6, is DTAVSQTPKYLVTQMGNDKSIKCEQNLGHDTMYWYKQDSKKFLKIMFSYNNKELIINETVPNRFSPKSPDKAHLNLHINSLELGDSAVYFCASSPLTGLLNVLTFGAGSRLTVL.

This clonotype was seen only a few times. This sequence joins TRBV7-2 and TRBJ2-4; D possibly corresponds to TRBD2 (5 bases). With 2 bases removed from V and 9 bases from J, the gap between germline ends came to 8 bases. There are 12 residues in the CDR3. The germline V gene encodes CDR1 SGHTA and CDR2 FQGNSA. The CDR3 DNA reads TGTGCCAGCAGCTTATGGGAGACCATTCAGTACTTC. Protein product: CASSLWETIQYF.

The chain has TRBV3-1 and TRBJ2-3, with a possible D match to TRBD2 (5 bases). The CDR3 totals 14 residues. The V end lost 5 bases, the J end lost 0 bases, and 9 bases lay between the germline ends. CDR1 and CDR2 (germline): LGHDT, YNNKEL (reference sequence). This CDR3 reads CASSIPGSTDTQYF. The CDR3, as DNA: TGTGCCAGCAGCATACCGGGGAGCACAGATACGCAGTATTTT.

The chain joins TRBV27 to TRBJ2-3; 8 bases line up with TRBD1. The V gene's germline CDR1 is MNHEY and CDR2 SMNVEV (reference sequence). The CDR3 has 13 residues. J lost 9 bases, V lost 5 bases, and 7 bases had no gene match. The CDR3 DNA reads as TGTGCCAGCAGTGTACCAGGGGGCAGGACGCAGTATTTT. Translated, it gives CASSVPGGRTQYF.

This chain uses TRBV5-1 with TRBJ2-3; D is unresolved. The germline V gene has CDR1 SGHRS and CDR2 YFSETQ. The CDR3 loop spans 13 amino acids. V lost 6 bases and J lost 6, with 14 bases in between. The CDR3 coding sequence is TGCGCCAGCACCCTTCTGACATCCGATACGCAGTATTTT. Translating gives CASTLLTSDTQYF.

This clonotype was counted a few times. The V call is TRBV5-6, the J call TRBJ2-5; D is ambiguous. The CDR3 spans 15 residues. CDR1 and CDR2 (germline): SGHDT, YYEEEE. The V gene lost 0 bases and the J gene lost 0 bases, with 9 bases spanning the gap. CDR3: CASSLVQWDQETQYF. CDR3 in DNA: TGTGCCAGCAGCTTGGTTCAGTGGGACCAAGAGACCCAGTACTTC.

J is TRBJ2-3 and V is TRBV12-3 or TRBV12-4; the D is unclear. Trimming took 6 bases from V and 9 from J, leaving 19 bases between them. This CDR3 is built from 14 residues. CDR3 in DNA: TGTGCCAGCAGCCCCTGGACCGCCACGGAGACGCAGTATTTT. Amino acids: CASSPWTATETQYF.

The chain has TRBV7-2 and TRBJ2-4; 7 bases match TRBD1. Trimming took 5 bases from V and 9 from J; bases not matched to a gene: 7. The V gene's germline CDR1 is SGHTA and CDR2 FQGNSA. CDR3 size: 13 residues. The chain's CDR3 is CASSPGQCPIQYF. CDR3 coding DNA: TGTGCCAGCAGCCCGGGACAGTGCCCCATTCAGTACTTC.